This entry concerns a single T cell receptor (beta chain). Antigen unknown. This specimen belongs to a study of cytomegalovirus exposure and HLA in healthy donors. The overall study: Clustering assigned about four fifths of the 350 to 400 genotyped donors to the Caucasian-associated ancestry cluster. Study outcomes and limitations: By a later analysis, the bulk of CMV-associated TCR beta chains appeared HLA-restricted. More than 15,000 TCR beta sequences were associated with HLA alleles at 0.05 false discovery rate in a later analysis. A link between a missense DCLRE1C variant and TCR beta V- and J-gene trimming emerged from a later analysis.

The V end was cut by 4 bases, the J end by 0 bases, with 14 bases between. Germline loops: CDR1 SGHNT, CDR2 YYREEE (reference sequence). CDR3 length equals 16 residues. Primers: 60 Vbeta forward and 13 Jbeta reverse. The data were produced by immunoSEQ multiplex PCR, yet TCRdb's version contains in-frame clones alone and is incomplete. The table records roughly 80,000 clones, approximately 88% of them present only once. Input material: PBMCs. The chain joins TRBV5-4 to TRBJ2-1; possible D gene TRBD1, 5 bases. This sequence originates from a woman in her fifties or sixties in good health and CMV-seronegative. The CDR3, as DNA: TGTGCCAGCAGCCCACGGACACCAAGCTCCTACAATGAGCAGTTCTTC. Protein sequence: CASSPRTPSSYNEQFF.